The 21 T cell receptor beta chains in this list originate from one sample, sequenced in a study of spatial heterogeneity in lung cancer. Documented time point: sample taken at primary tumor resection. Tumor, nontumor lung or frozen PBMC supplied whole RNA that was sequenced unsorted. TCRdb redid the calling of the 5' RACE reads with MiXCR, one entry per CDR3 protein. The sample lists some 25,000 distinct CDR3 sequences; roughly 4.5% were seen once. The sequencing here drew on PBMCs, taken at surgery. The source is a male donor with early-stage non-small cell lung cancer.

At least ten counts were recorded for this clonotype. The chain has TRBV6-6 and TRBJ2-6; D not resolved. Germline loops: CDR1 MNHNY, CDR2 SVGAGI (reference sequence). The V and J ends lost 6 bases and 9 bases respectively, with 3 bases between them. The CDR3 extends over 10 amino acids. Written as DNA, the CDR3 is TGTGCCAGCAGCCTCAACGTCCTGACTTTC. Translation: CASSLNVLTF.

This clonotype was detected many times. The chain recombines TRBV10-3 with TRBJ1-6, with 7 bases matching TRBD1. Germline loops: CDR1 ENHRY, CDR2 SYGVKD. V lost 3 bases to trimming and J lost 6 bases; unmatched junction nucleotides: 5. The CDR3 spans 15 residues. DNA of the CDR3: TGTGCCATCAGTGACCGAGGGACAGTTAATTCACCCCTCCACTTT. Its translation: CAISDRGTVNSPLHF.

This clonotype occurred many times. This chain links TRBV6-5 with TRBJ1-4; possible D gene TRBD1, 6 bases. V was trimmed by 6 bases and J by 6 bases, leaving 11 bases between them. CDR3 size: 13 residues. The germline V gene encodes CDR1 MNHEY and CDR2 SVGAGI. The CDR3 DNA is TGTGCCAGCAGCCTCCCAGGGGATGAAAAACTGTTTTTT. Protein: CASSLPGDEKLFF.

In its sample, this clonotype was seen many times. This chain joins TRBV28 and TRBJ2-1; TRBD2 agrees at 9 bases. Germline assignment: CDR1 MDHEN and CDR2 SYDVKM. V trimming: 4 bases; J trimming: 7 bases; junction bases outside the gene matches: 8. The CDR3 length is 15 residues. CDR3 amino acids: CASSSRLAGMNEQFF. Here the CDR3 DNA reads TGTGCCAGCAGTTCTAGGCTAGCGGGAATGAATGAGCAGTTCTTC. Together with reference TRBV28 and TRBJ2-1, the CDR3 gives the full variable domain: DVKVTQSSRYLVKRTGEKVFLECVQDMDHENMFWYRQDPGLGLRLIYFSYDVKMKEKGDIPEGYSVSREKKERFSLILESASTNQTSMYLCASSSRLAGMNEQFFGPGTRLTVL.

This clonotype was counted many times. V is TRBV6-1 and J is TRBJ2-4; TRBD2 agrees at 10 bases. Per germline, CDR1 MNHNS and CDR2 SASEGT. This CDR3 comprises 16 residues. V dropped 6 bases and J dropped 3; count of bases not matched to a gene: 8. The CDR3 loop is CASSLSGGAIKNIQYF. The DNA for the CDR3 is TGTGCCAGCAGCCTGAGCGGGGGGGCGATCAAAAACATTCAGTACTTC.

This clonotype occurred many times. This chain joins TRBV6-2 or TRBV6-3 and TRBJ2-3; TRBD2 is a possible D gene (6 bases). Trimming pared 2 bases from V and 1 base from J, leaving 10 bases between. This CDR3 has 15 amino acids. CDR1 is MNHEY, CDR2 SVGEGT, per germline. The CDR3 DNA reads TGTGCCAGCAGTTACGAAGCGGGCGGCACAGATACGCAGTATTTT. Translating it yields CASSYEAGGTDTQYF.

This clonotype showed up many times. This sequence joins TRBV28 and TRBJ1-3, with a tentative D call TRBD1 (6 bases). The CDR3 extends over 15 amino acids. Germline V gene sequence: CDR1 MDHEN, CDR2 SYDVKM. Trimming removed 5 bases at V and 4 bases at J, with 15 bases between. CDR3 bases: TGTGCCAGCAGTCCATCGACAGGAGGGGGAAACACCATATATTTT. The encoded protein is CASSPSTGGGNTIYF.

This clonotype was found many times. The V and J genes are TRBV30 and TRBJ1-1, with D uncertain. V lost 4 bases and J 5 bases, leaving 8 bases between the germline ends. This CDR3 contains 11 residues. The germline V gene encodes CDR1 GTSNPN and CDR2 SVGIG (reference sequence). CDR3 region: CAWTKTTEAFF. The DNA for the CDR3 is TGTGCCTGGACTAAAACAACTGAAGCTTTCTTT.

This clonotype was recorded many times. CDR3 sequence reads: CASSYTSLAGPNTEAFF. The CDR3 region has the DNA TGTGCCAGCAGTTACACCTCCCTTGCGGGTCCCAACACTGAAGCTTTCTTT. V is TRBV6-6 and J is TRBJ1-1, with D uncertain. The CDR3 contains 17 residues. Germline V gene lookup returns CDR1 MNHNY and CDR2 SVGAGI (reference sequence). V was trimmed by 2 bases and J by 2 bases, leaving 18 bases between them.

This clonotype was observed many times. The genes are TRBV2 and TRBJ2-7, with TRBD1 identical over 8 bases. The CDR3 sequence is 15 residues long. V was pared by 0 bases and J by 3 bases, with 4 bases of the junction left unmatched. Germline lookup yields CDR1 SNHLY and CDR2 FYNNEI. CDR3 amino acids: CASSEAGQVNYEQYF. The CDR3 bases are TGTGCCAGCAGTGAAGCGGGACAGGTTAACTACGAGCAGTACTTC. The full variable domain, its missing parts supplied by reference TRBV2 and TRBJ2-7, is EPEVTQTPSHQVTQMGQEVILRCVPISNHLYFYWYRQILGQKVEFLVSFYNNEISEKSEIFDDQFSVERPDGSNFTLKIRSTKLEDSAMYFCASSEAGQVNYEQYFGPGTRLTVT.

Ten or more counts support this clonotype. The chain recombines TRBV5-4 with TRBJ2-2, with D tentatively TRBD1 (5 bases). CDR3 length equals 14 residues. Trimming took off 3 bases at V and 8 bases at J, with 14 bases between the two ends. The germline gives CDR1 SGHNT, CDR2 YYREEE (reference sequence). Here the CDR3 reads CASSSSGKAGELFF. CDR3 bases: TGTGCCAGCAGCTCTTCAGGGAAGGCTGGGGAGCTGTTTTTT. Variable domain in full (rest from reference TRBV5-4 and TRBJ2-2): ETGVTQSPTHLIKTRGQQVTLRCSSQSGHNTVSWYQQALGQGPQFIFQYYREEENGRGNFPPRFSGLQFPNYSSELNVNALELDDSALYLCASSSSGKAGELFFGEGSRLTVL.

This clonotype was detected many times. The chain couples TRBV6-5 to TRBJ2-3; perhaps TRBD2 as D (7 bases). V was shortened by 4 bases and J by 8 bases, with 13 bases between the two germline ends. The CDR3 sequence is 13 residues long. Germline CDR1 MNHEY, CDR2 SVGAGI. The CDR3: CASSSGGPATQYF. The CDR3 region has the DNA TGTGCCAGCAGTTCGGGGGGCCCGGCTACGCAGTATTTT.

This clonotype has ten or more counts. The rearrangement joins TRBV20-1 to TRBJ2-3; the D is unclear. This CDR3 comprises 14 residues. Germline V gene lookup returns CDR1 DFQATT and CDR2 SNEGSKA (reference sequence). Deletions cut 6 bases from V and 4 bases from J, with 17 bases between. The CDR3 DNA is TGCAGTGCACCAGCCGAGGAGACTGCAGATACGCAGTATTTT. Translation gives CSAPAEETADTQYF.

This clonotype was picked up many times. The chain carries TRBV20-1 and TRBJ2-5; TRBD2 is a possible D gene (6 bases). The ends were cut back, 5 bases at V and 1 base at J, with 17 bases in the middle. The CDR3 has 15 amino acids. Germline CDR1 and CDR2: DFQATT and SNEGSKA (reference sequence). The DNA of the CDR3 is TGCAGTGCTTCTATAGCTACGGGAGTCCAAGAGACCCAGTACTTC. Amino acids: CSASIATGVQETQYF.

This clonotype came up many times. The chain carries TRBV24-1 and TRBJ2-1; no clear D gene. Trimming took off 6 bases at V and 7 bases at J, with 6 bases between the two ends. CDR3 length: 11 residues. CDR1 KGHDR and CDR2 SFDVKD come from the germline V gene. The CDR3, as DNA: TGTGCCACCAGTTTCAGGAATGAGCAGTTCTTC. Its protein is CATSFRNEQFF.

This clonotype was detected many times. The chain carries TRBV20-1 and TRBJ2-2; TRBD2 is a possible D gene (5 bases). The CDR3 length is 14 residues. CDR1 DFQATT and CDR2 SNEGSKA come from the germline V gene (reference sequence). V was clipped by 6 bases and J by 5 bases, with 16 bases between them. The CDR3 loop is CSAPQRERTGELFF. CDR3 bases: TGCAGTGCCCCTCAGAGGGAGAGAACCGGGGAGCTGTTTTTT.

This clonotype was detected ten times or more. The J gene is TRBJ2-1, the V gene TRBV4-2, with 9 bases identical to TRBD2. The CDR3 consists of 20 residues. The trim removed 4 bases at V and 1 base at J, leaving 17 bases unmatched. Germline V gene sequence: CDR1 LGHNA, CDR2 YNFKEQ. The CDR3 DNA sequence: TGTGCCAGCAGCCGAGCGTCCTTGCGGGAGGGCCCGAAATCCTACAATGAGCAGTTCTTC. Translating gives CASSRASLREGPKSYNEQFF.

This clonotype was observed at least ten times. The chain links TRBV11-2 to TRBJ1-6, with D uncertain. The CDR3 extends over 11 amino acids. V was cut by 5 bases and J by 14 bases, with 10 bases left in between. Germline loops: CDR1 SGHAT, CDR2 FQNNGV. The CDR3 region is CASSRSSTLHF. CDR3 DNA: TGTGCCAGCAGCCGCAGTAGCACCCTCCACTTT.

A few counts support this clonotype. The chain has TRBV15 and TRBJ1-1; tentatively, D is TRBD1 (5 bases). V was clipped by 3 bases and J by 5 bases, with 10 bases between them. CDR1 LNHNV and CDR2 YYDKDF come from the germline V gene (reference sequence). The CDR3 is made up of 13 amino acids. CDR3 protein: CATSRGGLTEAFF. CDR3 DNA: TGTGCCACCAGCAGGGGGGGATTGACTGAAGCTTTCTTT.

This clonotype was seen at least ten times. V gene TRBV24-1 combines with J gene TRBJ2-7; TRBD1 aligns across 7 bases. This CDR3 has 14 amino acids. CDR1 and CDR2 (germline): KGHDR, SFDVKD. The junction had 10 bases not matched to a gene; V was cut back by 9 bases and J by 3 bases. Here the CDR3 reads CATHRGQPDYEQYF. CDR3 DNA sequence: TGTGCCACCCACAGGGGTCAGCCGGACTACGAGCAGTACTTC.

This clonotype appeared many times. V and J are TRBV21-1 and TRBJ2-3. TRBV21-1 corresponds to a pseudogene. The length of the CDR3 is 13 residues. This CDR3 reads CASSKVKLITQYF. DNA for the CDR3: TGTGCCAGCAGCAAAGTAAAGCTCATTACGCAGTATTTT.